This TCR beta chain is from a study of cytomegalovirus exposure and HLA in healthy donors. General study results and limits: The study put 150 or so TCR beta chains on its list as cytomegalovirus-associated. Most TCR sequences were uncommon, yet certain public TCRs appeared in many donors. Reports described diagnosis of cytomegalovirus status by the classifier as highly specific and sensitive.

CDR3 size: 20 residues. CDR1 KGHSH and CDR2 LQKENI come from the germline V gene. V lost 6 bases, J lost 0 bases, and 13 bases stayed unmatched. As regards this clone: Its antigen is undetermined.

The PCR employed 60 Vbeta primers together with 13 Jbeta primers. The repertoire was sequenced with immunoSEQ multiplex PCR; TCRdb's copy has only in-frame clones and lacks some. The repertoire consists of under 130,000 clones, with around 65% occurring once and the leading ten covering roughly 3.3%. The sample comprised PBMCs. The rearrangement uses TRBV18 and TRBJ2-6, with TRBD2 identical over 11 bases. The receptor was derived from a woman in her forties or fifties in good health and CMV-seronegative. The CDR3 nucleotides read TGTGCCAGCTCTAGTTTGGCTAGCGGGAGGCAGAGCTCTGGGGCCAACGTCCTGACTTTC. It yields the protein CASSSLASGRQSSGANVLTF.